The clone carrying this T cell receptor beta chain has at least ten counts. This CDR3 has 18 residues. The germline V gene encodes CDR1 DFQATT and CDR2 SNEGSKA (reference sequence). After removal of 6 bases from V and 0 bases from J, the junction contained 16 bases not matched to a gene. The study enrolled patients aged 18 to 65 with newly diagnosed hyperthyroidism of under 2 months' duration. Each diagnosis drew on symptoms, thyroxine, TRAb, thyroid ultrasound and orbital computed tomography findings. Fresh 10 ml peripheral blood yielded PBMCs. The investigators amplified TCR beta CDR3 regions from RNA transcripts. First-round RT-PCR with HTBI primers amplified the TCR CDR3 region. From the multiplex PCR reads, TCRdb called clonotypes with MiXCR, one entry per CDR3 protein. The sample lists around 340,000 distinct CDR3 sequences; around 14% were seen once. The sample is drawn from a study of T cells in Graves' hyperthyroidism and ophthalmopathy.

This receptor was identified in a woman aged 25-40 years with Graves' hyperthyroidism. Sequencing was done on a sample of blood. The chain carries TRBV20-1 and TRBJ1-5; 8 nucleotides match TRBD1. For the CDR3, the DNA is TGCAGTGCAACGCCCAAAAGACAGGGGTCGTCTAGCAATCAGCCCCAGCATTTT. Its translation: CSATPKRQGSSSNQPQHF.